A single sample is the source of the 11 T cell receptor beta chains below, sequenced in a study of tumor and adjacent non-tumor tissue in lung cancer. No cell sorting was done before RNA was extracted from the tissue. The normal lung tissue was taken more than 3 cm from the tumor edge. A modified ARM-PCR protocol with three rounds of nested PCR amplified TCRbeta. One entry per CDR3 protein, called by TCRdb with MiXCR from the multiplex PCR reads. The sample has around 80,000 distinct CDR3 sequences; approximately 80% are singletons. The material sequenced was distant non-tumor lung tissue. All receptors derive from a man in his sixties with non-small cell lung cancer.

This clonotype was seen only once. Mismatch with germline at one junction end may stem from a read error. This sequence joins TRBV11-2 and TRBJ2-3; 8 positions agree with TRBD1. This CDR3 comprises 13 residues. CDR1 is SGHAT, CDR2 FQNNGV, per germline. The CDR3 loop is CAGSLQGADTQYF. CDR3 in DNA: TGTGCCGGCAGCCTTCAGGGGGCAGATACGCAATATTTC.

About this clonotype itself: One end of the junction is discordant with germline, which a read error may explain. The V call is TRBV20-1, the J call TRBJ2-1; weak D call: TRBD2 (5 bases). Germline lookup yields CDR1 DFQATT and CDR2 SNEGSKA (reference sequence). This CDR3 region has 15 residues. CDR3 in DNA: TGCAATGCTAGAGGGCTAGCCGCCTCCTACAATGATCAGTTCTTC. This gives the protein CNARGLAASYNDQFF.

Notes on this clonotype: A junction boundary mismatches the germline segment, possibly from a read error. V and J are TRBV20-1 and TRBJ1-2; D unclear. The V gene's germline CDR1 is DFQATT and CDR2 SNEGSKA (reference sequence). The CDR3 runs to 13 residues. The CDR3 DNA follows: TGCAGTGCTAGAGATGCCGGAGGCTATGGCTACGCCTTC. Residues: CSARDAGGYGYAF.

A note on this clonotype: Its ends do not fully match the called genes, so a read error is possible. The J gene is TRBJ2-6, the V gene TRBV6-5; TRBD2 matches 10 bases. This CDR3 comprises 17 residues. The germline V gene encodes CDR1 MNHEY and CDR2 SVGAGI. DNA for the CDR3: TGTGCCAGCAGCCTAGCGGGAGCAAGCTCTCGGGCCAACGTCCTGTCTTTC. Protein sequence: CASSLAGASSRANVLSF.

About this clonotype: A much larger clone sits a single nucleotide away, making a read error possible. This chain's CDR3 is CASSQPFGAGREQYF. CDR3 DNA sequence: TGTGCCAGCAGCCAACCTTTTGGGGCAGGCCGAGAGCAGTATTTT. This chain links TRBV4-2 with TRBJ2-3, with D possibly matching TRBD1 (5 bases). Per germline, CDR1 LGHNA and CDR2 YNFKEQ. V lost 2 bases to trimming and J lost 11 bases, with 20 bases between them. The CDR3 covers 15 residues.

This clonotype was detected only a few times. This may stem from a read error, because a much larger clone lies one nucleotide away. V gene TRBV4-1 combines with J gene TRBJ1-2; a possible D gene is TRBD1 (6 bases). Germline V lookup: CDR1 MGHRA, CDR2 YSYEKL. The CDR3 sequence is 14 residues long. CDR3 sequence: CASNQDAGHRGYTF. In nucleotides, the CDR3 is TGCGCCAGCAACCAAGATGCGGGACACCGTGGCTACACCTTC.

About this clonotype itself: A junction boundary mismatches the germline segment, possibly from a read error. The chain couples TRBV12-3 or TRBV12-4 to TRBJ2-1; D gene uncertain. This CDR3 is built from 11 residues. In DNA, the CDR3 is TGTGCCAGCAACGACTCGCATGAACAGTTCTTC. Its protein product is CASNDSHEQFF.

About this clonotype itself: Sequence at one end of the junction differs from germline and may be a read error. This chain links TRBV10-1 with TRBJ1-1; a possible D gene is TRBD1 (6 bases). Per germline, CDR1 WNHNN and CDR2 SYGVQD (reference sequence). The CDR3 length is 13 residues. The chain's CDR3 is CARSSGTLNEASF. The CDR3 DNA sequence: TGCGCCAGGAGTTCCGGGACATTGAATGAAGCTTCCTTT.

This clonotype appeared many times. This CDR3 is CASSNGQGHSYNEQFF. The CDR3 DNA follows: TGCGCCAGCAGCAACGGACAGGGTCACTCCTACAATGAGCAGTTCTTC. J is TRBJ2-1 and V is TRBV5-1; 8 nucleotides agree with TRBD1. The CDR3 is 16 amino acids. Germline values: CDR1 SGHRS, CDR2 YFSETQ. J gave up 0 bases and V 4 bases, and 6 bases lay outside the gene matches.

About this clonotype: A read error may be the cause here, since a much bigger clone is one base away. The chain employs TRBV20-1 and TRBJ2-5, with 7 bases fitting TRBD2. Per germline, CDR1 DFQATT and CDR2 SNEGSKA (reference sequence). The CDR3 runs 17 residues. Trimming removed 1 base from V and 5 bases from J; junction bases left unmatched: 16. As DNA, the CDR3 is TGCAGTGCTAGAGGGGAGGGCGCGGGATGGCCCTCGGAGACCCAGTACTTC. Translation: CSARGEGAGWPSETQYF.

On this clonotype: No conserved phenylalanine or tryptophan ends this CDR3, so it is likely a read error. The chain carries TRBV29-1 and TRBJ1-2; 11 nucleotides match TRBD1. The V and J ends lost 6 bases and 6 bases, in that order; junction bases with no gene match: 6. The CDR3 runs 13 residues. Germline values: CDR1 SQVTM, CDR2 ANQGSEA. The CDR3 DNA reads TGCAGCGTGAGGACAGGGGGCGGCAATGGCTACACCTTA. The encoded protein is CSVRTGGGNGYTL.